This entry lists 6 T cell receptor beta chains sequenced from one sample in a study of OX40 agonist ivuxolimab in advanced cancers. Sequencing used immunoSEQ multiplex PCR; TCRdb keeps in-frame clones, though not all of them. The top ten clones hold around 4.3% of a sample with some 50,000 clones, roughly 80% of them seen once. The sequencing used CD4+ or CD8+ T cells sorted from blood, collected in a trial of the OX40 agonist ivuxolimab. The receptors were gathered from an adult with an advanced solid tumor such as melanoma, head and neck, liver or kidney cancer.

The J gene is TRBJ1-1, the V gene TRBV5-8; the D is unclear. The germline gives CDR1 SGHTS, CDR2 YDEGEE. V gave up 0 bases and J gave up 0 bases, with 15 bases separating them. This CDR3 comprises 17 residues. In DNA form, the CDR3 reads TGTGCCAGCAGCTTGGAAATTCGACGGTACATGAACACTGAAGCTTTCTTT. This codes for CASSLEIRRYMNTEAFF.

The gene calls are TRBV4-2 and TRBJ2-7; 9 bases match TRBD1. Germline assignment: CDR1 LGHNA and CDR2 YNFKEQ. The CDR3 contains 13 residues. V dropped 4 bases and J dropped 6; count of bases not matched to a gene: 4. The CDR3 bases are TGTGCCAGCAGCCGGACAGGGGTCGGCGAGCAGTACTTC. It encodes CASSRTGVGEQYF.

This chain joins TRBV19 and TRBJ2-3, with D maybe TRBD1 (6 bases). The CDR3 extends over 16 amino acids. V lost 9 bases, J lost 5 bases, and 24 bases lay in between. Germline lookup yields CDR1 LNHDA and CDR2 SQIVND (reference sequence). The CDR3 DNA reads TGTGCCAGGAGGGAACAGGGAGAGCCGCTCGGAGATACGCAGTATTTT. Its translation: CARREQGEPLGDTQYF. Full variable domain (remainder filled in from reference TRBV19 and TRBJ2-3): DGGITQSPKYLFRKEGQNVTLSCEQNLNHDAMYWYRQDPGQGLRLIYYSQIVNDFQKGDIAEGYSVSREKKESFPLTVTSAQKNPTAFYLCARREQGEPLGDTQYFGPGTRLTVL.

The CDR3 region has the DNA TGTGCCAGCAGCTTAGGCGGGAGGGGACACGAGCAGTACTTC. Protein sequence: CASSLGGRGHEQYF. V usage is TRBV7-9 and J usage is TRBJ2-7, with 9 bases aligning to TRBD2. This CDR3 has 14 amino acids. The germline gives CDR1 SEHNR, CDR2 FQNEAQ (reference sequence). V trimming: 1 base; J trimming: 5 bases; junction bases outside the gene matches: 3.

Only a few counts were recorded for this clone. V and J are TRBV6-1 and TRBJ1-3, with 9 bases aligning to TRBD1. V lost 2 bases, J lost 1 base, and 3 bases stayed unmatched. Germline assignment: CDR1 MNHNS and CDR2 SASEGT. The CDR3 extends over 16 amino acids. CDR3 sequence: CASSELDRGSGNTIYF. The CDR3, as DNA: TGTGCCAGCAGTGAACTGGACAGGGGATCTGGAAACACCATATATTTT.

V gene TRBV11-2 combines with J gene TRBJ1-3; D is undetermined. The V end was cut by 6 bases, the J end by 4 bases, with 7 bases between. The CDR3 totals 12 residues. The V gene's germline CDR1 is SGHAT and CDR2 FQNNGV. The CDR3 nucleotides are TGTGCCAGCAGATATGGGGGAAACACCATATATTTT. Translated: CASRYGGNTIYF.